This TCR beta chain was identified during a study of CD8+ T cells in alopecia areata. Extraction and reverse transcription of RNA yielded cDNA as the sequencing template. Method: immunoSEQ multiplex PCR; TCRdb's copy keeps in-frame clones and lacks some. The sample lists roughly 210,000 clones; roughly 40% were seen once. Treatment: oral pan-JAK inhibitor, 5-10 mg twice daily. Punch biopsies of lesional scalp, plus peripheral blood, were taken from alopecia areata patients. On this clone itself: As yet, its antigen is unknown.

Study-level points and caveats: Scalp clonality, together with expanded CD8+ clones among the top 100, fell significantly with tofacitinib. Any link of baseline CD8+ expansion to response, resting on one nonresponder, remains uncertain.

This CDR3 comprises 14 residues. The germline CDR1 and CDR2 sequences are SGHAT and FQNNGV. V gave up 5 bases and J gave up 3 bases, with 10 bases separating them. The V gene is TRBV11-2, the J gene TRBJ2-2, with a possible D match to TRBD1 (5 bases). This clonotype originated in a human donor with alopecia areata. Sample: CD4+ T cells sorted from blood, taken at approximately week 36, from a patient treated with tofacitinib. DNA of the CDR3: TGTGCCAGCAGCCAGAGGACATACACCGGGGAGCTGTTTTTT. It yields the protein CASSQRTYTGELFF.